A selection of T cell receptor beta chains follows, all from one sample in a study of control samples from healthy donors and cancer patients. Sequencing was performed with immunoSEQ multiplex PCR; in TCRdb, only in-frame clones are kept and a portion is missing. The sample shows more than 75,000 clones, 79% of them seen only once. Sequenced input: blood. The receptors stem from a young woman in good health. The CDR3 runs from the conserved cysteine through the conserved F or W. The order of the fields is D gene, J gene, clone size, CDR3 length, V gene, CDR3 protein, CDR3 DNA. A D gene is named only where the DNA matches it firmly. A clone size is listed for some rows: how often the clone was seen (once, few, many), or a class if it is expanded.

d_call: -; j_call: TRBJ1-2; clone_size: few; cdr3_length: 12; v_call: TRBV7-3; cdr3_aa: CASSLTGDGYTF; cdr3_nt: TGTGCCAGCAGCTTAACTGGGGATGGCTACACCTTC
d_call: TRBD1; j_call: TRBJ1-2; clone_size: -; cdr3_length: 14; v_call: TRBV9; cdr3_aa: CASSPQTGVYGYTF; cdr3_nt: TGTGCCAGCAGCCCCCAGACAGGGGTCTATGGCTACACCTTC
d_call: -; j_call: TRBJ2-3; clone_size: -; cdr3_length: 15; v_call: TRBV5-6; cdr3_aa: CASSWSGDPTDTQYF; cdr3_nt: TGTGCCAGCAGCTGGTCGGGGGATCCCACAGATACGCAGTATTTT
d_call: -; j_call: TRBJ2-7; clone_size: -; cdr3_length: 14; v_call: TRBV29-1; cdr3_aa: CSVAVGNRVSEQYF; cdr3_nt: TGCAGCGTTGCGGTAGGGAATAGGGTCTCCGAGCAGTACTTC
d_call: TRBD1; j_call: TRBJ1-2; clone_size: -; cdr3_length: 15; v_call: TRBV5-4; cdr3_aa: CASSSPGQGDYGYTF; cdr3_nt: TGTGCCAGCAGCTCCCCGGGACAGGGCGACTATGGCTACACCTTC
d_call: TRBD1; j_call: TRBJ1-6; clone_size: -; cdr3_length: 16; v_call: TRBV5-1; cdr3_aa: CASTKDGGTGGSPLHF; cdr3_nt: TGCGCCAGCACCAAGGACGGCGGGACAGGGGGGTCACCCCTCCACTTT
d_call: TRBD1; j_call: TRBJ1-6; clone_size: -; cdr3_length: 14; v_call: TRBV5-1; cdr3_aa: CASSLGQGGSPLHF; cdr3_nt: TGCGCCAGCAGCTTGGGACAGGGAGGTTCACCCCTCCACTTT
d_call: -; j_call: TRBJ2-7; clone_size: -; cdr3_length: 13; v_call: TRBV4-3; cdr3_aa: CASSQDEGREQYF; cdr3_nt: TGCGCCAGCAGCCAAGACGAGGGCCGCGAGCAGTACTTC
d_call: TRBD1; j_call: TRBJ1-6; clone_size: -; cdr3_length: 16; v_call: TRBV7-9; cdr3_aa: CASSSTQGGVYSPLHF; cdr3_nt: TGTGCCAGCAGCTCCACACAGGGGGGGGTTTATTCACCCCTCCACTTT
d_call: -; j_call: TRBJ1-5; clone_size: -; cdr3_length: 14; v_call: TRBV6-2/TRBV6-3; cdr3_aa: CASSQTLKDQPQHF; cdr3_nt: TGTGCCAGCAGCCAAACGCTAAAGGATCAGCCCCAGCATTTT
d_call: TRBD1; j_call: TRBJ2-1; clone_size: -; cdr3_length: 16; v_call: TRBV28; cdr3_aa: CASSPVAGQGYNEQFF; cdr3_nt: TGTGCCAGCAGTCCAGTCGCGGGACAGGGTTACAATGAGCAGTTCTTC
d_call: TRBD1; j_call: TRBJ1-4; clone_size: -; cdr3_length: 19; v_call: TRBV23-1; cdr3_aa: CASSQLGDREKITNEKLFF; cdr3_nt: TGCGCCAGCAGTCAATTGGGAGACAGGGAAAAGATTACTAATGAAAAACTGTTTTTT
d_call: -; j_call: TRBJ1-1; clone_size: few; cdr3_length: 15; v_call: TRBV5-1; cdr3_aa: CASKMAGNIRTEAFF; cdr3_nt: TGCGCCAGCAAAATGGCAGGGAATATTCGGACTGAAGCTTTCTTT
d_call: -; j_call: TRBJ2-1; clone_size: -; cdr3_length: 16; v_call: TRBV18; cdr3_aa: CASSPYDRSSYNEQFF; cdr3_nt: TGTGCCAGCTCACCGTACGACAGGAGCTCCTACAATGAGCAGTTCTTC
d_call: -; j_call: TRBJ2-3; clone_size: -; cdr3_length: 12; v_call: TRBV14; cdr3_aa: CASSQVRNTQYF; cdr3_nt: TGTGCCAGCAGCCAAGTGAGAAATACGCAGTATTTT
d_call: -; j_call: TRBJ2-3; clone_size: -; cdr3_length: 11; v_call: TRBV12-3/TRBV12-4; cdr3_aa: CASSFLDTQYF; cdr3_nt: TGTGCCAGCAGTTTTTTAGATACGCAGTATTTT
d_call: -; j_call: TRBJ1-1; clone_size: -; cdr3_length: 15; v_call: TRBV5-6; cdr3_aa: CASSLQSSGGTEAFF; cdr3_nt: TGTGCCAGCAGCTTGCAGTCCTCCGGTGGGACTGAAGCTTTCTTT
d_call: -; j_call: TRBJ1-1; clone_size: -; cdr3_length: 14; v_call: TRBV4-2; cdr3_aa: CASSLDSMNTEAFF; cdr3_nt: TGTGCCAGCAGCCTGGACAGCATGAACACTGAAGCTTTCTTT
d_call: -; j_call: TRBJ2-3; clone_size: -; cdr3_length: 12; v_call: TRBV30; cdr3_aa: CAWSVLRDTQYF; cdr3_nt: TGTGCCTGGAGTGTACTGCGCGATACGCAGTATTTT
d_call: -; j_call: TRBJ1-1; clone_size: -; cdr3_length: 13; v_call: TRBV10-2; cdr3_aa: CASVTGWGTEAFF; cdr3_nt: TGCGCCAGTGTAACAGGATGGGGCACTGAAGCTTTCTTT
d_call: -; j_call: TRBJ1-2; clone_size: -; cdr3_length: 14; v_call: TRBV4-3; cdr3_aa: CASSQLMGSSGYTF; cdr3_nt: TGCGCCAGCAGCCAATTAATGGGGAGCTCTGGCTACACCTTC
d_call: TRBD1; j_call: TRBJ1-6; clone_size: once; cdr3_length: 15; v_call: TRBV7-2; cdr3_aa: CASSFDTGVNSPLHF; cdr3_nt: TGTGCCAGCAGCTTTGATACAGGGGTCAATTCACCCCTCCACTTT
d_call: -; j_call: TRBJ1-5; clone_size: few; cdr3_length: 16; v_call: TRBV5-6; cdr3_aa: CASSLGAGLSNQPQHF; cdr3_nt: TGTGCCAGCAGCTTGGGAGCAGGTCTTAGCAATCAGCCCCAGCATTTT
d_call: -; j_call: TRBJ2-2; clone_size: -; cdr3_length: 14; v_call: TRBV27; cdr3_aa: CASSLGRNTGELFF; cdr3_nt: TGTGCCAGCAGTTTAGGGCGGAACACCGGGGAGCTGTTTTTT
d_call: -; j_call: TRBJ1-2; clone_size: -; cdr3_length: 14; v_call: TRBV3-1/TRBV3-2; cdr3_aa: CASSQDYAAYGYTF; cdr3_nt: TGTGCCAGCAGCCAAGATTACGCTGCGTATGGCTACACCTTC
d_call: -; j_call: TRBJ2-2; clone_size: -; cdr3_length: 17; v_call: TRBV5-8; cdr3_aa: CASSLGESGRHTGELFF; cdr3_nt: TGTGCCAGCAGCTTGGGGGAATCAGGGAGACACACCGGGGAGCTGTTTTTT
d_call: -; j_call: TRBJ1-1; clone_size: -; cdr3_length: 14; v_call: TRBV9; cdr3_aa: CASSVVDMGTEAFF; cdr3_nt: TGTGCCAGCAGCGTAGTAGATATGGGGACTGAAGCTTTCTTT
d_call: -; j_call: TRBJ2-6; clone_size: -; cdr3_length: 13; v_call: TRBV19; cdr3_aa: CASRVSGANVLTF; cdr3_nt: TGTGCCAGCAGGGTCTCTGGGGCCAACGTCCTGACTTTC
d_call: -; j_call: TRBJ1-1; clone_size: -; cdr3_length: 14; v_call: TRBV19; cdr3_aa: CASREGGTNTEAFF; cdr3_nt: TGTGCCAGTAGGGAAGGGGGGACGAACACTGAAGCTTTCTTT
d_call: -; j_call: TRBJ1-2; clone_size: -; cdr3_length: 15; v_call: TRBV5-6; cdr3_aa: CASSLGPGANYGYTF; cdr3_nt: TGTGCCAGCAGCTTGGGCCCAGGAGCTAACTATGGCTACACCTTC
d_call: TRBD2; j_call: TRBJ2-1; clone_size: -; cdr3_length: 13; v_call: TRBV2; cdr3_aa: CASRRGRNNEQFF; cdr3_nt: TGTGCCAGCCGGCGGGGGAGGAACAATGAGCAGTTCTTC
d_call: TRBD1; j_call: TRBJ1-1; clone_size: -; cdr3_length: 14; v_call: TRBV11-2; cdr3_aa: CASSFRQGGTEAFF; cdr3_nt: TGTGCCAGCAGCTTCCGACAGGGAGGAACTGAAGCTTTCTTT
d_call: TRBD1; j_call: TRBJ1-2; clone_size: -; cdr3_length: 15; v_call: TRBV30; cdr3_aa: CAWSVRGTANYGYTF; cdr3_nt: TGTGCCTGGAGTGTACGTGGGACAGCTAACTATGGCTACACCTTC
d_call: -; j_call: TRBJ1-1; clone_size: -; cdr3_length: 14; v_call: TRBV3-1/TRBV3-2; cdr3_aa: CASSQGRGAGEAFF; cdr3_nt: TGTGCCAGCAGCCAGGGCAGGGGAGCTGGTGAAGCTTTCTTT
d_call: -; j_call: TRBJ1-1; clone_size: -; cdr3_length: 17; v_call: TRBV19; cdr3_aa: CASSIDHVGPLNTEAFF; cdr3_nt: TGTGCCAGTAGTATAGACCATGTGGGGCCCCTGAACACTGAAGCTTTCTTT
d_call: -; j_call: TRBJ1-5; clone_size: -; cdr3_length: 15; v_call: TRBV7-8; cdr3_aa: CASRIGGEGNQPQHF; cdr3_nt: TGTGCCAGCAGGATCGGGGGTGAAGGCAATCAGCCCCAGCATTTT
d_call: -; j_call: TRBJ2-3; clone_size: -; cdr3_length: 13; v_call: TRBV10-1; cdr3_aa: CASSEGSTDTQYF; cdr3_nt: TGCGCCAGCAGTGAGGGCAGCACAGATACGCAGTATTTT
d_call: TRBD1; j_call: TRBJ1-5; clone_size: -; cdr3_length: 15; v_call: TRBV19; cdr3_aa: CASRPLDRDNQPQHF; cdr3_nt: TGTGCCAGTAGACCCCTGGACAGGGATAATCAGCCCCAGCATTTT
d_call: -; j_call: TRBJ2-7; clone_size: few; cdr3_length: 12; v_call: TRBV7-8; cdr3_aa: CASSLAFLEQYF; cdr3_nt: TGTGCCAGCAGCTTAGCCTTCCTGGAGCAGTACTTC
d_call: -; j_call: TRBJ1-1; clone_size: -; cdr3_length: 13; v_call: TRBV12-3/TRBV12-4; cdr3_aa: CASSWGGGTEAFF; cdr3_nt: TGTGCCAGCAGTTGGGGCGGGGGCACTGAAGCTTTCTTT
d_call: TRBD2; j_call: TRBJ2-3; clone_size: -; cdr3_length: 14; v_call: TRBV2; cdr3_aa: CATLAGGLLDTQYF; cdr3_nt: TGTGCCACCCTAGCGGGGGGGCTTTTAGATACGCAGTATTTT
d_call: -; j_call: TRBJ1-1; clone_size: -; cdr3_length: 18; v_call: TRBV5-4; cdr3_aa: CASSLGALGRVSLQEAFF; cdr3_nt: TGTGCCAGCAGCTTGGGGGCCCTGGGCAGGGTCTCACTCCAAGAAGCTTTCTTT
d_call: TRBD1; j_call: TRBJ2-7; clone_size: -; cdr3_length: 15; v_call: TRBV19; cdr3_aa: CASSTFRTGSYEQYF; cdr3_nt: TGTGCCAGTAGTACCTTCCGGACAGGCTCCTACGAGCAGTACTTC
d_call: TRBD2; j_call: TRBJ2-3; clone_size: -; cdr3_length: 13; v_call: TRBV10-3; cdr3_aa: CAIAGLAGDTQYF; cdr3_nt: TGTGCCATCGCGGGACTAGCAGGAGATACGCAGTATTTT